A single sample gave rise to the 28 T cell receptor beta chains below, sequenced in a study of blood T cell repertoires in COVID-19. This table comes from immunoSEQ multiplex PCR, and its TCRdb copy is limited to in-frame clones, with some not included. The sample records about 190,000 clones, under 80% being singletons. Sequenced input: peripheral blood. The receptors were gathered from a woman aged 45-59 years with acute or convalescent COVID-19.

The chain couples TRBV11-3 to TRBJ2-3; D ambiguous. Germline lookup yields CDR1 SGHNT and CDR2 YENEEA. This CDR3 spans 15 amino acids. With 1 base removed from V and 0 bases from J, the gap between germline ends came to 8 bases. CDR3 DNA: TGTGCCAGCAGCTTAGGCCAAACTAGCACAGATACGCAGTATTTT. Protein: CASSLGQTSTDTQYF.

The chain carries TRBV30 and TRBJ1-2, with 12 nucleotides matching TRBD1. The germline V gene encodes CDR1 GTSNPN and CDR2 SVGIG (reference sequence). V lost 2 bases, J lost 3 bases, and 10 bases stayed unmatched. The CDR3 consists of 17 residues. CDR3 bases: TGTGCCTGGAGTTACCGGGACAGGGGGCGAAAAGACTATGGCTACACCTTC. Protein: CAWSYRDRGRKDYGYTF.

This chain connects TRBV7-9 to TRBJ2-7, with 9 bases aligning to TRBD1. In germline, CDR1 is SEHNR, CDR2 FQNEAQ (reference sequence). J was trimmed by 3 bases and V by 2 bases; bases with no gene match: 11. The CDR3 loop spans 17 amino acids. CDR3 sequence (DNA): TGTGCCAGCAGCTTAACGGGAGGACAGGGGACCCACTACGAGCAGTACTTC. Its translation is CASSLTGGQGTHYEQYF.

The J gene is TRBJ2-7, the V gene TRBV28, with D unclear. The CDR3 is made up of 15 amino acids. Trimming pared 3 bases from V and 2 bases from J, leaving 14 bases between. Per the germline V gene, CDR1 is MDHEN and CDR2 is SYDVKM. The CDR3 here is CASSLLPVQTYEQYF. CDR3 coding DNA: TGTGCCAGCAGTTTGCTGCCGGTGCAAACCTACGAGCAGTACTTC.

This chain connects TRBV14 to TRBJ2-3, with 7 nucleotides matching TRBD2. The J segment lost 5 bases and the V segment lost 0 bases, leaving 5 bases of the junction unmatched. The CDR3 covers 15 residues. Germline V CDR1 and CDR2: SGHDN, FVKESK. The CDR3 DNA sequence: TGTGCCAGCAGCCAAGATACTAGCGTGTTAGATACGCAGTATTTT. Its protein is CASSQDTSVLDTQYF.

For the CDR3, the DNA is TGCGCCAGCAGTAAAACGGACAGGGACACCGGGGAGCTGTTTTTT. As protein: CASSKTDRDTGELFF. This chain links TRBV4-3 with TRBJ2-2; 8 bases fit TRBD1. V was clipped by 6 bases and J by 3 bases; unmatched bases: 6. Germline V lookup: CDR1 LGHNA, CDR2 YSLEER. This CDR3 is built from 15 residues.

V gene TRBV11-2 combines with J gene TRBJ1-2; 10 nucleotides agree with TRBD1. Losses at the gene ends were 4 bases for V and 8 bases for J; bases not matched to a gene: 13. Germline CDR1 and CDR2: SGHAT and FQNNGV. This CDR3 is built from 16 residues. The CDR3 here is CASSSPMRQGARGYTF. CDR3 coding DNA: TGTGCCAGCAGCTCCCCCATGAGACAGGGGGCGCGGGGCTACACCTTC.

This sequence joins TRBV6-5 and TRBJ1-2, with D possibly TRBD1 on 6 matching bases. Trimming shortened V by 9 bases and J by 0 bases, and 11 bases separated the two germline ends. The germline V gene encodes CDR1 MNHEY and CDR2 SVGAGI. CDR3 length: 13 residues. CDR3 loop: CASTRQANYGYTF. The CDR3 DNA is TGTGCCAGTACCCGACAGGCTAACTATGGCTACACCTTC.

The chain links TRBV30 to TRBJ2-1, with D maybe TRBD2 (6 bases). Germline values: CDR1 GTSNPN, CDR2 SVGIG (reference sequence). The CDR3 is made up of 15 amino acids. The V gene lost 0 bases and the J gene lost 3 bases, with 12 bases spanning the gap. The chain's CDR3 is CAWSVRDWSYNEQFF. The CDR3 DNA reads TGTGCCTGGAGTGTTCGGGACTGGAGCTACAATGAGCAGTTCTTC.

The CDR3 DNA reads as TGTGCCAGCAGCCCCCCCGGGACAGGGGCCCATAATTCACCCCTCCACTTT. Translation: CASSPPGTGAHNSPLHF. The chain couples TRBV28 to TRBJ1-6; TRBD1 aligns across 10 bases. Germline-derived CDR1 and CDR2 are MDHEN and SYDVKM. CDR3 length: 17 amino acids. The V segment lost 6 bases and the J segment 5 bases; nucleotides outside the gene matches: 10.

This clone has ten or more counts. The chain carries TRBV7-9 and TRBJ1-5, with a tentative D call TRBD1 (6 bases). This CDR3 comprises 13 residues. CDR1 SEHNR and CDR2 FQNEAQ come from the germline V gene (reference sequence). With 1 base removed from V and 5 bases from J, the gap between germline ends came to 6 bases. The CDR3 coding sequence is TGTGCCAGCAGCTTAGGGGGGCATCAGCCCCAGCATTTT. Amino acid sequence: CASSLGGHQPQHF.

The chain carries TRBV5-5 and TRBJ2-7; possibly TRBD2 for D (6 bases). Germline CDR1 reads SGHKS; CDR2 reads YYEKEE (reference sequence). This CDR3 is 15 amino acids long. V lost 2 bases and J lost 6, with 18 bases in between. The CDR3 nucleotides read TGTGCCAGCAGCTTTTTGGTTGGGGGGACCGGCGAGCAGTACTTC. This codes for CASSFLVGGTGEQYF. The whole variable domain, remainder taken from reference TRBV5-5 and TRBJ2-7, is DAGVTQSPTHLIKTRGQQVTLRCSPISGHKSVSWYQQVLGQGPQFIFQYYEKEERGRGNFPDRFSARQFPNYSSELNVNALLLGDSALYLCASSFLVGGTGEQYFGPGTRLTVT.

This clone was recorded once. This chain uses TRBV19 with TRBJ2-7; tentative D call: TRBD1 (9 bases). This CDR3 has 15 amino acids. V lost 5 bases and J 3 bases, leaving 17 bases between the germline ends. The germline CDR1 and CDR2 sequences are LNHDA and SQIVND (reference sequence). CDR3 DNA: TGTGCCAGTAGTTTAGCGGGACAGGGACACTACGAGCAGTACTTC. Its translation: CASSLAGQGHYEQYF.

In its sample, this clone was seen many times. This chain joins TRBV7-9 and TRBJ1-3; 7 nucleotides agree with TRBD1. The CDR3 contains 15 residues. J lost 2 bases, V lost 2 bases, and 3 bases had no gene match. Germline assignment: CDR1 SEHNR and CDR2 FQNEAQ (reference sequence). The CDR3 sequence is CASSLTGEAGNTIYF. The CDR3, as DNA: TGTGCCAGCAGCTTAACAGGGGAAGCTGGAAACACCATATATTTT. The whole variable domain, filled in from reference TRBV7-9 and TRBJ1-3, reads DTGVSQNPRHKITKRGQNVTFRCDPISEHNRLYWYRQTLGQGPEFLTYFQNEAQLEKSRLLSDRFSAERPKGSFSTLEIQRTEQGDSAMYLCASSLTGEAGNTIYFGEGSWLTVV.

The V call is TRBV5-5, the J call TRBJ1-6, with 7 bases identical to TRBD1. There are 14 residues in the CDR3. Losses at the gene ends were 0 bases for V and 10 bases for J; bases not matched to a gene: 4. Germline CDR1 reads SGHKS; CDR2 reads YYEKEE (reference sequence). The CDR3: CASSLVTGVSPLHF. CDR3 sequence (DNA): TGTGCCAGCAGCTTGGTTACAGGGGTCTCACCCCTCCACTTT.

This chain joins TRBV18 and TRBJ2-5; the D gene is possibly TRBD2 (5 bases). This CDR3 is 13 amino acids long. Trimming stripped 3 bases from V and 4 bases from J, with 9 bases between. CDR1 is KGHSH, CDR2 LQKENI, per germline. The CDR3 nucleotides are TGTGCCAGCTCACCGCGAGGGCTAGAGACCCAGTACTTC. Translating gives CASSPRGLETQYF.

J is TRBJ2-7 and V is TRBV4-2; D not certain. The length of the CDR3 is 13 residues. Germline CDR1 reads LGHNA; CDR2 reads YNFKEQ. V was cut by 4 bases and J by 2 bases, with 9 bases left in between. As DNA, the CDR3 is TGTGCCAGCAGCCTATACCTAACCTACGAGCAGTACTTC. Its protein product is CASSLYLTYEQYF.

The chain carries TRBV21-1 and TRBJ2-3; the table's TRBD2 call for D was not verified on the DNA. TRBV21-1 is marked as a pseudogene. This CDR3 comprises 13 residues. The CDR3 DNA reads as TGTGCCAGCAGCCGGGAGGGCACAGATACGCAGTATTTT. Amino acids: CASSREGTDTQYF.

The chain carries TRBV24-1 and TRBJ1-2; 11 bases are a match to TRBD1. The V segment lost 4 bases and the J segment 4 bases; nucleotides outside the gene matches: 4. Germline V gives CDR1 KGHDR, CDR2 SFDVKD. The CDR3 spans 15 residues. The CDR3, as DNA: TGTGCCACCAGTGACAGGACAGGGGGCATCTATGGCTACACCTTC. It specifies CATSDRTGGIYGYTF.

The V gene is TRBV6-5, the J gene TRBJ1-2; a possible D gene is TRBD1 (5 bases). V was cut by 5 bases and J by 10 bases, with 14 bases left in between. The length of the CDR3 is 12 residues. Germline V gives CDR1 MNHEY, CDR2 SVGAGI. For the CDR3, the DNA is TGTGCCAGCAGTACGCCCACAGGTGCCTACACCTTC. This translates into CASSTPTGAYTF.

The chain links TRBV5-4 to TRBJ2-3, with D unresolved. Trimming left V 0 bases short and J 0 bases short, with 5 bases between. CDR3 size: 14 residues. Per germline, CDR1 SGHNT and CDR2 YYREEE (reference sequence). The CDR3 protein is CASSLGRSTDTQYF. In DNA, the CDR3 is TGTGCCAGCAGCTTGGGCAGAAGCACAGATACGCAGTATTTT.

The CDR3: CASSPSGAGGIYNEQFF. In DNA form, the CDR3 reads TGTGCCAGCAGCCCCTCCGGGGCAGGGGGTATTTACAATGAGCAGTTCTTC. The chain uses TRBV5-4 and TRBJ2-1; 7 bases align to TRBD1. Germline V gene sequence: CDR1 SGHNT, CDR2 YYREEE (reference sequence). This CDR3 has 17 amino acids. Losses at the gene ends were 4 bases for V and 4 bases for J; bases not matched to a gene: 14.

This clone was seen more than once but under ten times. V is TRBV28 and J is TRBJ2-7, with D uncertain. Germline V gives CDR1 MDHEN, CDR2 SYDVKM. Trimming cost V 2 bases and J 6 bases, with 11 bases left between them. The CDR3 loop spans 13 amino acids. CDR3 region: CASSLTLGSEQYF. In nucleotides, the CDR3 is TGTGCCAGCAGTTTAACGCTGGGCTCCGAGCAGTACTTC.

This clone was observed a few times. The CDR3 is CSVSRQQETQYF. The CDR3, as DNA: TGCAGCGTGTCCAGGCAACAAGAGACCCAGTACTTC. V and J are TRBV29-1 and TRBJ2-5; no definite D call. The CDR3 is made up of 12 amino acids. V gave up 6 bases and J gave up 2 bases, with 10 bases separating them. Germline V CDR1 and CDR2: SQVTM, ANQGSEA.

This clone was found a few times. This chain uses TRBV7-2 with TRBJ2-1; 11 bases align to TRBD2. The CDR3 has 14 amino acids. Germline CDR1 and CDR2: SGHTA and FQGNSA. With V trimmed by 0 bases and J by 10 bases, 2 bases remained unmatched. DNA for the CDR3: TGTGCCAGCAGCTTAGCCAGGACTAGCGGGGAGCAGTTCTTC. Translation gives CASSLARTSGEQFF. Full variable domain (outside the CDR3, taken from reference TRBV7-2 and TRBJ2-1): GAGVSQSPSNKVTEKGKDVELRCDPISGHTALYWYRQSLGQGLEFLIYFQGNSAPDKSGLPSDRFSAERTGGSVSTLTIQRTQQEDSAVYLCASSLARTSGEQFFGPGTRLTVL.

The V call is TRBV5-4, the J call TRBJ1-1; 7 bases match TRBD1. The CDR3 contains 13 residues. Trimming at V came to 0 bases and at J to 10 bases, leaving 6 bases not matched to a gene. Germline values: CDR1 SGHNT, CDR2 YYREEE (reference sequence). CDR3 coding DNA: TGTGCCAGCAGCTTGGAAGGGGGCAGGGGAGCTTTCTTT. As protein: CASSLEGGRGAFF.

The rearrangement links TRBV6-5 to TRBJ1-4; TRBD1 might be the D (6 bases). The V gene's germline CDR1 is MNHEY and CDR2 SVGAGI. The CDR3 sequence is 14 residues long. V dropped 7 bases and J dropped 7 bases, with 16 bases sitting between them. CDR3 protein: CASMRGGAGEKLFF. The CDR3, as DNA: TGTGCCAGCATGCGAGGGGGGGCCGGTGAAAAACTGTTTTTT.

This rearrangement joins TRBV30 to TRBJ1-1; 8 bases align to TRBD1. The V gene's germline CDR1 is GTSNPN and CDR2 SVGIG (reference sequence). The CDR3 consists of 12 residues. V shed 5 bases, J shed 1 base, and the junction held 0 bases outside the gene matches. The CDR3 spells CAWGTGNTEAFF. The DNA of the CDR3 is TGTGCCTGGGGGACAGGGAACACTGAAGCTTTCTTT. Together with reference TRBV30 and TRBJ1-1, the CDR3 gives the full variable domain: SQTIHQWPATLVQPVGSPLSLECTVEGTSNPNLYWYRQAAGRGLQLLFYSVGIGQISSEVPQNLSASRPQDRQFILSSKKLLLSDSGFYLCAWGTGNTEAFFGQGTRLTVV.